This T cell receptor (beta chain) was documented in a study of T-cell memory formation after mild COVID-19. General study results and limits: Later expanders leaned CD4+, whereas clones that contracted between day 15 and 85 were balanced CD4/CD8. Memory sampled before infection contained some responding clones, suggesting cross-reactive memory joined.

Amplification by 5'RACE using constant-segment primers produced TCR alpha and TCR beta cDNA libraries that carried sample barcodes and UMIs. Each CDR3 protein is one row after TCRdb ran MiXCR on the 5' RACE reads. The data show 400,000 to 500,000 distinct CDR3 sequences, around 19% seen once. Looked up from germline, CDR1 is SGHTA and CDR2 is FQGNSA. This CDR3 is built from 13 residues. Unmatched junction bases numbered 3, after V lost 3 bases and J lost 5 bases. This clonotype was counted a few times. Its specificity is unknown. The receptor was isolated from an adult woman who had mild COVID-19 (a few samples of this study predate the infection). Cell type and time point are not known. The chain recombines TRBV7-2 with TRBJ2-5, with 7 bases fitting TRBD2. The sequenced sample consisted of PBMCs or a T cell subset sorted from them (not recorded which). CDR3 DNA sequence: TGTGCCAGCAGCTTCGGACTAGTTGAGACCCAGTACTTC. Protein product: CASSFGLVETQYF.